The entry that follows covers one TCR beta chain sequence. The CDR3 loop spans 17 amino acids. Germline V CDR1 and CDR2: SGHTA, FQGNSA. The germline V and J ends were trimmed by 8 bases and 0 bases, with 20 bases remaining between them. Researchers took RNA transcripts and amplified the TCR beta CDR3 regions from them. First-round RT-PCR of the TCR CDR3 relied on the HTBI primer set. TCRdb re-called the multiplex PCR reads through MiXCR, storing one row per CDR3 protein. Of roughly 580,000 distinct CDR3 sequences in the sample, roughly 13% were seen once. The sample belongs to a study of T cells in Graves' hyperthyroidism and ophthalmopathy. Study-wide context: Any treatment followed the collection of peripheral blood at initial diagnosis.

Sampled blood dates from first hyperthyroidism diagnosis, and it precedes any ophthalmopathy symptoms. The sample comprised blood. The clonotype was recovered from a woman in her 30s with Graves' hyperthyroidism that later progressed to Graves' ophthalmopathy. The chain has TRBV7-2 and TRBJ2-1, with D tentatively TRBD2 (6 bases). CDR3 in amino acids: CASRISGSGGSYNEQFF. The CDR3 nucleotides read TGTGCCAGCCGGATATCGGGTAGCGGAGGCTCCTACAATGAGCAGTTCTTC.